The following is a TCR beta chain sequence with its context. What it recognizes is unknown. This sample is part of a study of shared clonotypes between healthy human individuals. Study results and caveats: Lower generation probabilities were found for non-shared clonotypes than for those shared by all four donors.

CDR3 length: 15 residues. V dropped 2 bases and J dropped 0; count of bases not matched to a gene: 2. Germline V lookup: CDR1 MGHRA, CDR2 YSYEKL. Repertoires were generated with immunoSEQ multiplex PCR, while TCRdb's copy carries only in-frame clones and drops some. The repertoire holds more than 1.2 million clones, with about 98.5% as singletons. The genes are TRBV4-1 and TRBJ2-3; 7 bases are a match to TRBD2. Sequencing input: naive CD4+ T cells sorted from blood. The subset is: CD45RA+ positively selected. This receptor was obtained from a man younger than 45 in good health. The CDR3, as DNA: TGCGCCAGCAGCCAACTAGCGGTGAGCACAGATACGCAGTATTTT. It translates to CASSQLAVSTDTQYF.